These 20 T cell receptor beta chains were sequenced from one sample in a study of T cell repertoires in cytomegalovirus infection. One entry per CDR3 protein results from TCRdb running MiXCR on the reads. The sample has approximately 280,000 distinct CDR3 sequences, under 25% seen once. Their specific antigens are unknown. The specimen was cultured PBMCs, collected from culture after CMV antigen stimulation. The receptors come from a human donor in good health (CMV status not recorded). Some clones in this sample may be carry-over from other donors' samples.

V gene TRBV5-1 combines with J gene TRBJ1-5; possible D gene TRBD1, 5 bases. CDR3 size: 18 residues. V was pared by 0 bases and J by 2 bases, with 18 bases between. CDR1 is SGHRS and CDR2 is YFSETQ in the germline V gene. CDR3 amino acids: CASSLEAVGVSGNQPQHF. The CDR3 DNA reads as TGCGCCAGCAGCTTGGAGGCGGTGGGGGTGTCGGGCAATCAGCCCCAGCATTTT.

This chain uses TRBV7-2 with TRBJ2-1; 9 nucleotides line up with TRBD1. Trimming cost V 5 bases and J 7 bases; bases outside gene matches: 6. Germline lookup yields CDR1 SGHTA and CDR2 FQGNSA. CDR3 length equals 14 residues. The CDR3 loop is CASSPDRGGNEQFF. The CDR3 nucleotides read TGTGCCAGCAGCCCTGACAGGGGGGGTAATGAGCAGTTCTTC. Complete variable domain (other parts from reference TRBV7-2 and TRBJ2-1): GAGVSQSPSNKVTEKGKDVELRCDPISGHTALYWYRQSLGQGLEFLIYFQGNSAPDKSGLPSDRFSAERTGGSVSTLTIQRTQQEDSAVYLCASSPDRGGNEQFFGPGTRLTVL.

This clonotype has ten or more counts. The chain carries TRBV7-2 and TRBJ2-4; 11 bases match TRBD2. V was pared by 3 bases and J by 8 bases, with 9 bases of the junction left unmatched. The CDR3 runs 16 residues. Germline values: CDR1 SGHTA, CDR2 FQGNSA. CDR3 bases: TGTGCCAGCAGCTTTGGGACTAGCGGTTCAAGGGACATTCAGTACTTC. It yields the protein CASSFGTSGSRDIQYF.

This chain connects TRBV11-2 to TRBJ1-1; the match to TRBD1 covers 7 bases. Per germline, CDR1 SGHAT and CDR2 FQNNGV. The ends lost 5 bases at V and 11 bases at J; junction bases unmatched: 8. The length of the CDR3 is 12 residues. The CDR3 loop reads CASSQETGRAFF. CDR3 bases: TGTGCCAGCAGCCAGGAGACAGGGCGTGCTTTCTTT.

This clonotype was seen more than once but under ten times. This chain joins TRBV6-5 and TRBJ1-1; 7 positions agree with TRBD1. CDR1 and CDR2 from the germline V gene are MNHEY and SVGAGI. J gave up 1 base and V 6 bases, and 5 bases lay outside the gene matches. This CDR3 is 14 amino acids long. Written as DNA, the CDR3 is TGTGCCAGCAGACCGGGACAGTCGAACACTGAAGCTTTCTTT. This sequence encodes CASRPGQSNTEAFF.

The chain couples TRBV12-3 or TRBV12-4 to TRBJ2-5, with a possible D match to TRBD2 (6 bases). This CDR3 contains 14 residues. V lost 3 bases to trimming and J lost 5 bases, with 13 bases between them. The CDR3 DNA sequence: TGTGCCAGCAGTTTCGGGGGAGGAGCGGAGACCCAGTACTTC. Translated: CASSFGGGAETQYF.

This clonotype showed up many times. The chain joins TRBV7-2 to TRBJ2-5; D is undetermined. In germline, CDR1 is SGHTA, CDR2 FQGNSA. There are 11 residues in the CDR3. Trimming took off 6 bases at V and 5 bases at J, with 7 bases between the two ends. Here the CDR3 DNA reads TGTGCCAGCAGGGTCGGGGAGACCCAGTACTTC. Translation: CASRVGETQYF.

This clonotype turned up a few times. V is TRBV12-3 or TRBV12-4 and J is TRBJ1-5; D is uncertain. The CDR3 spans 12 residues. V lost 7 bases and J 0 bases, leaving 4 bases between the germline ends. The CDR3 region has the DNA TGTGCCAGCACCCGTAGCAATCAGCCCCAGCATTTT. It yields the protein CASTRSNQPQHF.

This clonotype was observed a few times. The chain has TRBV12-3 or TRBV12-4 and TRBJ2-3, with 8 bases aligning to TRBD2. This CDR3 region has 13 residues. V trimming: 6 bases; J trimming: 6 bases; junction bases outside the gene matches: 5. CDR3 in amino acids: CASSVTSADTQYF. The CDR3 nucleotides are TGTGCCAGCAGCGTGACTAGCGCGGATACGCAGTATTTT.

CDR3 sequence reads: CATSGSDQETQYF. The CDR3 nucleotides are TGTGCCACCAGTGGCAGCGATCAAGAGACCCAGTACTTC. This chain links TRBV24-1 with TRBJ2-5; D unclear. This CDR3 has 13 residues. CDR1 and CDR2 (germline): KGHDR, SFDVKD. Deletions cut 5 bases from V and 2 bases from J, with 8 bases between.

The sample holds many counts of this clonotype. The V call is TRBV7-2, the J call TRBJ2-1, with D hard to call. From germline, CDR1 is SGHTA and CDR2 FQGNSA. V lost 1 base and J lost 7, with 11 bases in between. There are 14 residues in the CDR3. CDR3 coding DNA: TGTGCCAGCAGCTTAGGGACCCTCCTAAATGAGCAGTTCTTC. Amino acids: CASSLGTLLNEQFF.

This clonotype was counted ten times or more. V gene TRBV12-3 or TRBV12-4 combines with J gene TRBJ1-2; a possible D gene is TRBD1 (5 bases). CDR3 size: 14 residues. V was trimmed by 3 bases and J by 2 bases, leaving 10 bases between them. The CDR3, as DNA: TGTGCCAGCAGTTTCAGGGTTTCCAACTATGGCTACACCTTC. As protein: CASSFRVSNYGYTF.

This clonotype was picked up many times. This chain uses TRBV12-3 or TRBV12-4 with TRBJ1-2, with 9 positions matching TRBD1. The CDR3 length is 13 residues. Trimming cost V 3 bases and J 5 bases; bases outside gene matches: 1. CDR3 sequence reads: CASSLGTGYGYTF. The DNA for the CDR3 is TGTGCCAGCAGTTTGGGGACAGGGTATGGCTACACCTTC.

This clonotype was seen at least ten times. The gene calls are TRBV7-2 and TRBJ2-3; D not certain. The CDR3 contains 14 residues. Between the trimmed V and J ends, which lost 1 base and 8 bases, there was a span of 13 bases. Germline loops: CDR1 SGHTA, CDR2 FQGNSA. The CDR3 coding sequence is TGTGCCAGCAGCTTAGAAGGACCTTCAGTTACGCAGTATTTT. Protein sequence: CASSLEGPSVTQYF.

This clonotype was detected ten times or more. One junction end disagrees with the germline gene, perhaps due to a read error. The rearrangement uses TRBV11-1 and TRBJ2-7, with TRBD2 as a possible D gene (5 bases). The CDR3 consists of 14 residues. Germline values: CDR1 SGHAT, CDR2 FQDESV (reference sequence). CDR3: CASSSWGDSSEQYF. The CDR3 DNA follows: TGTGCCAGCAGCTCTTGGGGAGATTCCTCCGAGCAGTACTTC.

This clonotype has ten or more counts. The J gene is TRBJ1-2, the V gene TRBV6-5, with no clear D. The CDR3 is made up of 12 amino acids. Germline CDR1 is MNHEY and CDR2 is SVGAGI. With 5 bases removed from V and 5 bases from J, the gap between germline ends came to 9 bases. This CDR3 is CASSPSGYGYTF. The CDR3 nucleotides are TGTGCCAGCAGTCCATCGGGGTATGGCTACACCTTC.

This clonotype was recorded at least ten times. The DNA for the CDR3 is TGTGCCAGCAGCTTAGGTTTCGGACAGGGGAGGTACGAGCAGTACTTC. This codes for CASSLGFGQGRYEQYF. The rearrangement links TRBV7-2 to TRBJ2-7; 9 bases are shared with TRBD1. V trimming: 1 base; J trimming: 4 bases; junction bases outside the gene matches: 8. CDR1 and CDR2 from the germline V gene are SGHTA and FQGNSA. The CDR3 has 16 amino acids.

This clonotype was observed a few times. J is TRBJ2-3 and V is TRBV2; TRBD2 agrees at 7 bases. This CDR3 region has 14 residues. V shed 4 bases and J 2 bases; nucleotides not matched to a gene: 3. CDR1 and CDR2 (germline): SNHLY, FYNNEI. The DNA for the CDR3 is TGTGCCAGCAGTGGGGGGGGACCCACAGATACGCAGTATTTT. This codes for CASSGGGPTDTQYF.

This clonotype was recorded at least ten times. The rearrangement joins TRBV4-1 to TRBJ1-4; D remains unclear. Deletions cut 0 bases from V and 5 bases from J, with 13 bases between. Germline CDR1 reads MGHRA; CDR2 reads YSYEKL. This CDR3 contains 16 residues. The CDR3 coding sequence is TGCGCCAGCAGCCAAGAATCCGCCCGGAAAAATGAAAAACTGTTTTTT. Translating gives CASSQESARKNEKLFF.

This clonotype has ten or more counts. The chain recombines TRBV7-2 with TRBJ2-2, with 10 positions matching TRBD2. CDR3 length: 17 amino acids. Trimming at V came to 5 bases and at J to 1 base, leaving 7 bases not matched to a gene. The V gene's germline CDR1 is SGHTA and CDR2 FQGNSA. This chain's CDR3 is CASSPNSGRWNTGELFF. The DNA for the CDR3 is TGTGCCAGCAGCCCTAATAGCGGGAGGTGGAACACCGGGGAGCTGTTTTTT.